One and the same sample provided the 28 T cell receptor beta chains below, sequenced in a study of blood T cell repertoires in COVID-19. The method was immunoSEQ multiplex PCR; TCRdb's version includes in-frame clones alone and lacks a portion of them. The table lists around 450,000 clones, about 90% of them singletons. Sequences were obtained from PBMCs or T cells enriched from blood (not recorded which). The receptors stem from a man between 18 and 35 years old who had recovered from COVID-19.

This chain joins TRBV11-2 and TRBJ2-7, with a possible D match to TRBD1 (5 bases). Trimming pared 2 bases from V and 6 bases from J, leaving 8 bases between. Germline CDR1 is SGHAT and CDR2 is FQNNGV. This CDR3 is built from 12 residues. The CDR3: CASSLSRGEQYF. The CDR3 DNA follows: TGTGCCAGCAGCTTAAGTAGGGGCGAGCAGTACTTC.

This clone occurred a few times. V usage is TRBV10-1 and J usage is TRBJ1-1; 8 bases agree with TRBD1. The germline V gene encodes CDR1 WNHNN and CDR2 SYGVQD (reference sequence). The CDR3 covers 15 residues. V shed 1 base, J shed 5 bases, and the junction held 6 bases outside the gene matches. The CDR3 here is CASSEFQGAPTEAFF. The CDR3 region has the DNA TGCGCCAGCAGTGAGTTCCAGGGGGCGCCTACTGAAGCTTTCTTT.

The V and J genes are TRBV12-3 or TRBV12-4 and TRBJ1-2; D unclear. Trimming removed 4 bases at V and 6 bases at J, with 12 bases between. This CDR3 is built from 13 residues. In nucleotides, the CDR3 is TGTGCCAGCAGTTCCTCCGGGGTGAATGGCTACACCTTC. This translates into CASSSSGVNGYTF.

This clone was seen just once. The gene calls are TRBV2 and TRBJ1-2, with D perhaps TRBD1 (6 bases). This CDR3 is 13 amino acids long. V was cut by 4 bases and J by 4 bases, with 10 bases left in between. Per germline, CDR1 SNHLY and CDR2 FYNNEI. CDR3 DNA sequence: TGTGCCAGCAGTGGCAGGGGTGGCTATGGCTACACCTTC. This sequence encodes CASSGRGGYGYTF.

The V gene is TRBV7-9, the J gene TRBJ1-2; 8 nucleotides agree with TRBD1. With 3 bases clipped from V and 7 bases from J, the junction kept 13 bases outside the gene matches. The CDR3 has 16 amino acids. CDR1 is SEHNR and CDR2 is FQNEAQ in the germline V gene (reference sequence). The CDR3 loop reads CASSFQDRERDCGYTF. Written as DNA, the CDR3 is TGTGCCAGCAGCTTCCAGGACAGGGAAAGAGACTGTGGCTACACCTTC.

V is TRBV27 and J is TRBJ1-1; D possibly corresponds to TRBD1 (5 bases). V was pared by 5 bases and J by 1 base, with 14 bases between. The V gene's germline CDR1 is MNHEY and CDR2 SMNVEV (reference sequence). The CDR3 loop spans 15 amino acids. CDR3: CASSVLGGWNTEAFF. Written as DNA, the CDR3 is TGTGCCAGCAGTGTCCTCGGGGGGTGGAACACTGAAGCTTTCTTT.

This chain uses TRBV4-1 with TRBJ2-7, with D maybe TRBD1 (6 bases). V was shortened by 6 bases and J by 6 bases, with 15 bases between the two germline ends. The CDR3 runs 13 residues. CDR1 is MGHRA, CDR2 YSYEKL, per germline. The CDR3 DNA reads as TGCGCCAGCAGGCGACAAGCCAGGGGCGAGCAGTACTTC. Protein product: CASRRQARGEQYF.

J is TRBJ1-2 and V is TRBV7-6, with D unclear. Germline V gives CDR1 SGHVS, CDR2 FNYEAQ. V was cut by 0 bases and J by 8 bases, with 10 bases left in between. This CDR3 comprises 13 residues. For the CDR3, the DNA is TGTGCCAGCAGCTTAGCGGCAGGCGGGGGCTACACCTTC. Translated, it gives CASSLAAGGGYTF.

DNA of the CDR3: TGTGCCAGCAGCCTGCTGCGGGGGGCCAATGAGCAGTTCTTC. It is translated as CASSLLRGANEQFF. V usage is TRBV11-2 and J usage is TRBJ2-1; 8 bases line up with TRBD2. V dropped 5 bases and J dropped 6; count of bases not matched to a gene: 6. The CDR3 runs to 14 residues. Germline CDR1 reads SGHAT; CDR2 reads FQNNGV.

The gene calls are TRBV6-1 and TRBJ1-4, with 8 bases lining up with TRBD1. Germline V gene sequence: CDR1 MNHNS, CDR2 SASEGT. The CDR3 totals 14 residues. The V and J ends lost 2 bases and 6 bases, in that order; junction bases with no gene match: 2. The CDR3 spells CASSERQGYEKLFF. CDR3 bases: TGTGCCAGCAGTGAAAGACAGGGGTATGAAAAACTGTTTTTT.

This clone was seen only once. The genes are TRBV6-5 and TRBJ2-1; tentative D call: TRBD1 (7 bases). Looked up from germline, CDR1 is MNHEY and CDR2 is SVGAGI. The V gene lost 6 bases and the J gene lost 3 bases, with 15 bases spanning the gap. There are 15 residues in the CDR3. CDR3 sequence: CASRGPGGFYNEQFF. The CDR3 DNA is TGTGCCAGCAGGGGCCCAGGGGGGTTCTACAATGAGCAGTTCTTC.

Written as DNA, the CDR3 is TGCGCCAGCTCGGACACCATGAACACTGAAGCTTTCTTT. Translated: CASSDTMNTEAFF. The chain employs TRBV5-1 and TRBJ1-1; a weak D match, TRBD1 (5 bases). Germline values: CDR1 SGHRS, CDR2 YFSETQ. The V and J ends lost 7 bases and 0 bases respectively, with 10 bases between them. The CDR3 extends over 13 amino acids.

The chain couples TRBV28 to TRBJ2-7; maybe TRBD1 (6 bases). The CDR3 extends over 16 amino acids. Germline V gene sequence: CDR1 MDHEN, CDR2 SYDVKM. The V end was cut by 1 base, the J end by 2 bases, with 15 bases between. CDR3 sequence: CASSLFSRTVAYEQYF. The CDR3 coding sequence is TGTGCCAGCAGTTTATTTTCCCGGACAGTTGCCTACGAGCAGTACTTC. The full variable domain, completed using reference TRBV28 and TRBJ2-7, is DVKVTQSSRYLVKRTGEKVFLECVQDMDHENMFWYRQDPGLGLRLIYFSYDVKMKEKGDIPEGYSVSREKKERFSLILESASTNQTSMYLCASSLFSRTVAYEQYFGPGTRLTVT.

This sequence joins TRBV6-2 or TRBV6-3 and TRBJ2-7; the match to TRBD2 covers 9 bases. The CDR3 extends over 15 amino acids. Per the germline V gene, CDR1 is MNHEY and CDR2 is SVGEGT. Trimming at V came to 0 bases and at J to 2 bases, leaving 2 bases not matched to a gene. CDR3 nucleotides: TGTGCCAGCAGTTACTCCCTAGCGGGAACCTACGAGCAGTACTTC. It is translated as CASSYSLAGTYEQYF.

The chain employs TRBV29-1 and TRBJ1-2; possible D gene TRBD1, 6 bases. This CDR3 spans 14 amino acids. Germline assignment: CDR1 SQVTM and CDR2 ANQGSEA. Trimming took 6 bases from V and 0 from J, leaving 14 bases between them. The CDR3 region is CSVRTVSANYGYTF. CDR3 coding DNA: TGCAGCGTCCGGACAGTCTCTGCTAACTATGGCTACACCTTC.

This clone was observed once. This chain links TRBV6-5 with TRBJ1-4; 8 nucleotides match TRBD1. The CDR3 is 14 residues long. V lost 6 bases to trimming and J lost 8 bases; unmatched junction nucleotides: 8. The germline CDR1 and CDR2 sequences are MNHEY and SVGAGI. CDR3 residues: CASSKTGGGEKLFF. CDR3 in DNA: TGTGCCAGCAGCAAAACAGGGGGTGGGGAAAAACTGTTTTTT.

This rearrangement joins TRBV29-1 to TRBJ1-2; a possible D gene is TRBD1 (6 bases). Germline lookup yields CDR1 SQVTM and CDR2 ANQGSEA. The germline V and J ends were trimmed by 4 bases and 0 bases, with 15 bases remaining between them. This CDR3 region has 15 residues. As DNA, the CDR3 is TGCAGCGTTGGGGGGCAGGGTGGGCCTAACTATGGCTACACCTTC. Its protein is CSVGGQGGPNYGYTF.

This CDR3 reads CASSKRGTGDGYTF. Here the CDR3 DNA reads TGTGCCAGCAGTAAAAGAGGGACAGGGGATGGCTACACCTTC. V and J are TRBV6-5 and TRBJ1-2; TRBD1 aligns across 10 bases. The germline CDR1 and CDR2 sequences are MNHEY and SVGAGI. The CDR3 sequence is 14 residues long. V gave up 5 bases and J gave up 6 bases; unmatched junction bases: 6.

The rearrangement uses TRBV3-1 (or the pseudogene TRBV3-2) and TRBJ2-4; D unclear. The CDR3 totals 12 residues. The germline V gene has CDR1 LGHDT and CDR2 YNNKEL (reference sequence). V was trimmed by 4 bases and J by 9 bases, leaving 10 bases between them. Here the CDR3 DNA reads TGTGCCAGCAGCCCAACGGGTAGCATTCAGTACTTC. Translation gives CASSPTGSIQYF.

DNA of the CDR3: TGTGCCAGCAGTGACCGGAGCTCCTACGAGCAGTACTTC. It codes for CASSDRSSYEQYF. V gene TRBV25-1 combines with J gene TRBJ2-7; D gene uncertain. The V gene's germline CDR1 is MGHDK and CDR2 SYGVNS. The ends were cut back, 3 bases at V and 0 bases at J, with 6 bases in the middle. The CDR3 is 13 residues long.

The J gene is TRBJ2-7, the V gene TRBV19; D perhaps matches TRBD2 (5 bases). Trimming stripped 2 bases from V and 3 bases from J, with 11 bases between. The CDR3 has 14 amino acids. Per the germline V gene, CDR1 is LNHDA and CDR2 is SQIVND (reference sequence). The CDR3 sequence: CASSISTGNYEQYF. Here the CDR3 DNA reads TGTGCCAGTAGTATATCGACGGGAAACTACGAGCAGTACTTC.

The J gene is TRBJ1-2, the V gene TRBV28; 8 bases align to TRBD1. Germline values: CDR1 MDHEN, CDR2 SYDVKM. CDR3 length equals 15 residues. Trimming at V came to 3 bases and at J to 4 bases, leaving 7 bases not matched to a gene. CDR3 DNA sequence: TGTGCCAGCAGTTTCCGGACAGGGTATCTCTATGGCTACACCTTC. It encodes CASSFRTGYLYGYTF.

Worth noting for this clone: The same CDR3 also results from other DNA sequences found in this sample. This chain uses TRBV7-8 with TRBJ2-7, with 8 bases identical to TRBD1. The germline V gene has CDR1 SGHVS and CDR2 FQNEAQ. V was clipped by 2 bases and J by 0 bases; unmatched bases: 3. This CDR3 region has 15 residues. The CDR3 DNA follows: TGTGCCAGCAGCTTACCCGGGACAGGCTCCTACGAGCAGTACTTC. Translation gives CASSLPGTGSYEQYF.

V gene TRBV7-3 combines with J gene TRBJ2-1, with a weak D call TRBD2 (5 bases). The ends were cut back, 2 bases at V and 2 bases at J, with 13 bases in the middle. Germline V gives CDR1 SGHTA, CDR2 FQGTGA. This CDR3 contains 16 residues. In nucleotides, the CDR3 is TGTGCCAGCAGCTTATTTTACGCGGAGGCCTACAATGAGCAGTTCTTC. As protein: CASSLFYAEAYNEQFF. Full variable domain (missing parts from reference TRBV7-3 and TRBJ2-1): GAGVSQTPSNKVTEKGKYVELRCDPISGHTALYWYRQSLGQGPEFLIYFQGTGAADDSGLPNDRFFAVRPEGSVSTLKIQRTERGDSAVYLCASSLFYAEAYNEQFFGPGTRLTVL.

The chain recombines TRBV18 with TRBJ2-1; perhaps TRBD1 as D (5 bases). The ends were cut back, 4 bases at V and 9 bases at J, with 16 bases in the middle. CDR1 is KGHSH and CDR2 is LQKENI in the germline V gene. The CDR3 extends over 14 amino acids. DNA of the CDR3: TGTGCCAGCTCACAACAGCAGGGATCGGGTGAGCAGTTCTTC. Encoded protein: CASSQQQGSGEQFF.

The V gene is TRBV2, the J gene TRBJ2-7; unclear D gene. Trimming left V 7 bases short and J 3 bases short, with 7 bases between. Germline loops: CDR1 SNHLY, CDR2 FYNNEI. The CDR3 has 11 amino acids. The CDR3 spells CASKRLYEQYF. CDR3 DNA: TGTGCCAGCAAGAGACTCTACGAGCAGTACTTC. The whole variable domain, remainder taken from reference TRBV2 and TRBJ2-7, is EPEVTQTPSHQVTQMGQEVILRCVPISNHLYFYWYRQILGQKVEFLVSFYNNEISEKSEIFDDQFSVERPDGSNFTLKIRSTKLEDSAMYFCASKRLYEQYFGPGTRLTVT.

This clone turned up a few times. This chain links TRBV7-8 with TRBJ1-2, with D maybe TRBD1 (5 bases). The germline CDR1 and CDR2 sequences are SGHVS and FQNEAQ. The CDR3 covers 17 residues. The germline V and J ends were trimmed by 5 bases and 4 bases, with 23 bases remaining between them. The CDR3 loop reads CASSLLRGEGRSYGYTF. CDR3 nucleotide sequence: TGTGCCAGCAGCCTTCTGAGAGGGGAGGGACGATCCTATGGCTACACCTTC.

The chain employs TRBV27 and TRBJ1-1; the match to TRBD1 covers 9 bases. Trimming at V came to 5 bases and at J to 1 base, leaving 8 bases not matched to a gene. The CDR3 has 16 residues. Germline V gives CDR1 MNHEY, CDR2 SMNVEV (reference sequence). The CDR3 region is CASSPQPGQGNTEAFF. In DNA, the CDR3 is TGTGCCAGCAGTCCACAACCGGGACAGGGGAACACTGAAGCTTTCTTT.